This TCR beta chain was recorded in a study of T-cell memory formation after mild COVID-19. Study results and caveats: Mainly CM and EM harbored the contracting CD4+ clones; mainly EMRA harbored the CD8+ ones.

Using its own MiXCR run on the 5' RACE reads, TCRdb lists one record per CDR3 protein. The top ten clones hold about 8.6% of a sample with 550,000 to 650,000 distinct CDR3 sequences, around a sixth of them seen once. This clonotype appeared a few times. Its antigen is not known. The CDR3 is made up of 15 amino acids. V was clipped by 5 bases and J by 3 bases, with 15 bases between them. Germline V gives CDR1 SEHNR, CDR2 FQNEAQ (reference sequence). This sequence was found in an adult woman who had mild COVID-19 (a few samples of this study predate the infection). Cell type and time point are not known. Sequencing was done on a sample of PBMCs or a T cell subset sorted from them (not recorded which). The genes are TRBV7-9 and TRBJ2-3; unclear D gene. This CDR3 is CASSPGRRITDTQYF. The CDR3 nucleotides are TGTGCCAGCAGCCCCGGGCGTCGGATTACAGATACGCAGTATTTT.